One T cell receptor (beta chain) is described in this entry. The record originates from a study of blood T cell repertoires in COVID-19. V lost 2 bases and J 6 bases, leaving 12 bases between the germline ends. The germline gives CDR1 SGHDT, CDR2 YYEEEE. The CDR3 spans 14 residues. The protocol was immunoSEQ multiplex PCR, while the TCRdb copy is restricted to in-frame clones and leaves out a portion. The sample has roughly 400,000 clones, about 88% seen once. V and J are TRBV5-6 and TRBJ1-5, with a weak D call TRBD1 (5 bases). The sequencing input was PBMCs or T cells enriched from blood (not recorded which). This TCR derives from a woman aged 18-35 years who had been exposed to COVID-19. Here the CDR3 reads CASSFGQGFQPQHF. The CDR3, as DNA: TGTGCCAGCAGCTTCGGTCAGGGATTTCAGCCCCAGCATTTT. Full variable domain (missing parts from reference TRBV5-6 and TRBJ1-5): DAGVTQSPTHLIKTRGQQVTLRCSPKSGHDTVSWYQQALGQGPQFIFQYYEEEERQRGNFPDRFSGHQFPNYSSELNVNALLLGDSALYLCASSFGQGFQPQHFGDGTRLSIL.